These T cell receptor beta chains were read from a single sample in a study of early T cells in non-severe SARS-CoV-2 infection. TCRdb re-derived calls from the 5' RACE reads in MiXCR, one entry per CDR3 protein. The table has 60,000 to 85,000 distinct CDR3 sequences, around 15% seen once. Sequencing used whole blood. The receptors come from an adult who was a healthcare worker with PCR-confirmed SARS-CoV-2 infection or an uninfected control (not recorded which). The CDR3 runs from the conserved cysteine through the conserved F or W. Fields, in order: J gene, V gene, clone size, D gene, CDR3 DNA, CDR3 protein. D genes are given only for firm matches. Part of the rows lack a size; the others show once, few, many or a class for expanded clones.

TRBJ2-3 | TRBV7-9 | . | . | TGTGCCAGCACCCCCAGCCCCCGGCTTAGCACAGATACGCAGTATTTT | CASTPSPRLSTDTQYF
TRBJ2-2 | TRBV19 | few | . | TGTGCCAGTAGTATAGCGGAGTTCACCGGGGAGCTGTTTTTT | CASSIAEFTGELFF
TRBJ1-2 | TRBV20-1 | few | TRBD1 | TGCAGTGCTAGAGATCCAGGGGGGAACTATGGCTACACCTTC | CSARDPGGNYGYTF
TRBJ2-1 | TRBV20-1 | few | . | TGCAGTGCTAGAGATTATTGGGGGAATGAGCAGTTCTTC | CSARDYWGNEQFF
TRBJ2-1 | TRBV30 | . | TRBD2 | TGTGCCTGGGCCAGATCTAGCGGGAGGGCCAGTGAGCAGTTCTTC | CAWARSSGRASEQFF
TRBJ1-3 | TRBV14 | . | TRBD1 | TGTGCCAGCAGCCCCGGGACAGGGATCGGAAACACCATATATTTT | CASSPGTGIGNTIYF
TRBJ1-5 | TRBV7-2 | . | TRBD1 | TGTGCCAGCAGCTCGGGAACAGGGGCAATTGAGCAGCCCCAGCATTTT | CASSSGTGAIEQPQHF
TRBJ2-3 | TRBV20-1 | few | TRBD2 | TGCAGTGGAGGCTTGCCTAGCGGGAGGTTGGGCACAGATACGCAGTATTTT | CSGGLPSGRLGTDTQYF
TRBJ2-3 | TRBV6-1 | . | TRBD2 | TGTGCCAGCAGTGAGGGGACTAGCGGGGGCTCACGTAGCACAGATACGCAGTATTTT | CASSEGTSGGSRSTDTQYF
TRBJ2-1 | TRBV29-1 | . | . | TGCAGCGTTGAAATTTTATCAGGGATTTACAATGAGCAGTTCTTC | CSVEILSGIYNEQFF
TRBJ2-3 | TRBV9 | many | . | TGTGCCAGCCGGGGGGCGTCCACAGATACGCAGTATTTT | CASRGASTDTQYF
TRBJ2-1 | TRBV20-1 | . | . | TGCAGTGCTTTTGTGGGTCCTTACAATGAGCAGTTCTTC | CSAFVGPYNEQFF
TRBJ2-3 | TRBV20-1 | few | TRBD2 | TGCAGTGCTAGTAGGCGGGAGGGGATTACCACAGATACGCAGTATTTT | CSASRREGITTDTQYF
TRBJ2-5 | TRBV4-1 | few | . | TGCGCCAGCAGCAAGAGCCAGAGTAGGTCCGGAAAAGAGACCCAGTACTTC | CASSKSQSRSGKETQYF
TRBJ1-4 | TRBV19 | . | TRBD1 | TGTGCCAGTAGTTCCCGGGACAGGGGGAATGAAAAACTGTTTTTT | CASSSRDRGNEKLFF
TRBJ2-7 | TRBV3-1 | . | TRBD2 | TGTGCCAGCAGGGCTCTGAGCGGGGGGAGCTCCTACGAGCAGTACTTC | CASRALSGGSSYEQYF
TRBJ2-7 | TRBV20-1 | . | TRBD2 | TGCAGTGCCTGGGGCGAGCGGGGTTCCTACGAGCAGTACTTC | CSAWGERGSYEQYF
TRBJ2-5 | TRBV9 | few | . | TGTGCCAGCAGCGTAGGGGGCACACTGGAGACCCAGTACTTC | CASSVGGTLETQYF
TRBJ1-2 | TRBV7-8 | many | . | TGTGCCAGCAGCTTCTTAATACGGGACACCTATGGCTACACCTTC | CASSFLIRDTYGYTF
TRBJ1-4 | TRBV7-9 | . | . | TGTGCCAGCAGCTTAGCCGCAACTAATGAAAAACTGTTTTTT | CASSLAATNEKLFF
TRBJ2-7 | TRBV4-1 | . | TRBD1 | TGCGCCAGCAGCCAAGCCCGGGACAGGGGGAATCCTCACGAGCAGTACTTC | CASSQARDRGNPHEQYF
TRBJ1-5 | TRBV6-6 | few | . | TGTGCCAGCACCTTAGGGCAGGGTAAACTGAATCAGCCCCAGCATTTT | CASTLGQGKLNQPQHF
TRBJ2-2 | TRBV29-1 | . | . | TGCAGCGTTGAAAAAGGTTTCACCGGGGAGCTGTTTTTT | CSVEKGFTGELFF
TRBJ2-3 | TRBV6-5 | . | TRBD2 | TGTGCCAGCAGCCCCGACCCGGGACTAGCGGGGACAGATACGCAGTATTTT | CASSPDPGLAGTDTQYF
TRBJ1-5 | TRBV27 | . | TRBD1 | TGTGCCAGCAGTCGAACAGGGGGCTGGAATCAGCCCCAGCATTTT | CASSRTGGWNQPQHF
TRBJ2-7 | TRBV28 | . | . | TGTGCCAGCAGTTTACAGGGCCCCTACGAGCAGTACTTC | CASSLQGPYEQYF
TRBJ1-6 | TRBV29-1 | many | . | TGCAGCGTGCGTAGCTCCTATAATTCACCCCTCCACTTT | CSVRSSYNSPLHF
TRBJ1-6 | TRBV28 | . | . | TGTGCCAGCAGAGACGGAAGCTCCTATAATTCACCCCTCCACTTT | CASRDGSSYNSPLHF
TRBJ1-4 | TRBV3-1 | few | . | TGTGCCAGCAGCCAAGGACCAGCCTGGGATCGAGAAAAACTGTTTTTT | CASSQGPAWDREKLFF
TRBJ2-1 | TRBV7-3 | many | TRBD2 | TGTGCCAGCAGCTTAACTAGCGGGCCGTTCTACAATGAGCAGTTCTTC | CASSLTSGPFYNEQFF
TRBJ2-1 | TRBV7-8 | . | TRBD1 | TGTGCCAGCAGCTTAGAACATCCAGGGGGCAATGAGCAGTTCTTC | CASSLEHPGGNEQFF
TRBJ1-2 | TRBV20-1 | many | . | TGCAGTGCTACCTCTAACTATGGCTACACCTTC | CSATSNYGYTF
TRBJ2-3 | TRBV29-1 | few | TRBD2 | TGCAGCGCCGAGAGGGTGCGGCTAGCGGGAGAGAGCACAGATACGCAGTATTTT | CSAERVRLAGESTDTQYF
TRBJ2-1 | TRBV5-6 | . | . | TGTGCCAGCACCCTCTCGTTATCCGGGGCGAGCTCCTACAATGAGCAGTTCTTC | CASTLSLSGASSYNEQFF
TRBJ2-1 | TRBV12-3/TRBV12-4 | few | . | TGTGCCAGCAGACCTCCCACATACAATGAGCAGTTCTTC | CASRPPTYNEQFF
TRBJ2-3 | TRBV28 | . | . | TGTGCCAGCAGTTTACTCCCGCCCCAGGATACGCAGTATTTT | CASSLLPPQDTQYF
TRBJ2-7 | TRBV30 | few | TRBD2 | TGTGCCGGCGGAGCGGGAGTTAACTACGAGCAGTACTTC | CAGGAGVNYEQYF
TRBJ2-1 | TRBV5-1 | . | TRBD2 | TGCGCCAGCAGCCGGGAGGGCTTGGATGAGCAGTTCTTC | CASSREGLDEQFF
TRBJ2-1 | TRBV28 | many | . | TGTGCCAGCAGTTTGACAGGAAACAATGAGCAGTTCTTC | CASSLTGNNEQFF
TRBJ2-7 | TRBV12-3/TRBV12-4 | . | TRBD2 | TGTGCCAGCAGGGCCGCGGGAGGGCTAGACGAGCAGTACTTC | CASRAAGGLDEQYF
TRBJ2-1 | TRBV5-6 | . | TRBD1 | TGTGCCAGCAGCTTCGCCGGGACAGGCAATGAGGAGTTCTTC | CASSFAGTGNEEFF
TRBJ1-1 | TRBV6-5 | few | TRBD1 | TGTGCCAGCACCGCACAGGGGGTGGGGGCTGAAGCTTTCTTT | CASTAQGVGAEAFF
TRBJ2-1 | TRBV2 | few | TRBD1 | TGTGCCAGCAGTGACCCAACAGGGGGCCACAATGAGCAGTTCTTC | CASSDPTGGHNEQFF
TRBJ2-3 | TRBV4-3 | few | . | TGCGCCAGCAGCCAAGGGCCTGGGAGGAGTAGCACAGATACGCAGTATTTT | CASSQGPGRSSTDTQYF
TRBJ2-2 | TRBV18 | . | . | TGTGCCAGCTCACCACCCCTTTCCCGAATGACGAACACCGGGGAGCTGTTTTTT | CASSPPLSRMTNTGELFF
TRBJ1-1 | TRBV20-1 | few | . | TGCAGTGCTAGAGACCAAATGAACACTGAAGCTTTCTTT | CSARDQMNTEAFF
TRBJ1-1 | TRBV20-1 | many | . | TGCAGTGCTAGAGTTCCGGGAGGGTATGCCACTGAAGCTTTCTTT | CSARVPGGYATEAFF
TRBJ2-7 | TRBV28 | many | TRBD2 | TGTGCCAGCAGAAAAACGGGGACTAGCTCCTACGAGCAGTACTTC | CASRKTGTSSYEQYF
TRBJ1-4 | TRBV20-1 | few | . | TGCAGTGCTAGTTCAGGGCCTAATGAAAAACTGTTTTTT | CSASSGPNEKLFF
TRBJ2-1 | TRBV6-2/TRBV6-3 | few | TRBD2 | TGTGCCAGCAGTTACTTAGCGGGGGCCTACAATGAGCAGTTCTTC | CASSYLAGAYNEQFF
TRBJ1-5 | TRBV6-6 | few | . | TGTGCCAGCAGAACGGGGGATCGGCCCCAGCATTTT | CASRTGDRPQHF
TRBJ1-5 | TRBV29-1 | . | . | TGCAGCGTTGCCGGGGGGGATGGCAATCAGCCCCAGCATTTT | CSVAGGDGNQPQHF
TRBJ1-5 | TRBV2 | few | TRBD1 | TGTGCCAGCAGTCCCCCTGCCAGGGGGCGCGATCAGCCCCAGCATTTT | CASSPPARGRDQPQHF
TRBJ2-7 | TRBV7-2 | . | . | TGTGCCAGCAGCTTAGGGGGAGAGGAGCAGTACTTC | CASSLGGEEQYF
TRBJ2-6 | TRBV10-3 | . | TRBD1 | TGTGCCATCAGAGCCTCCGGGACAGGGACTTCTGGGGCCAACGTCCTGACTTTC | CAIRASGTGTSGANVLTF